This T cell receptor beta chain was observed in a study of blood T cell repertoires in COVID-19. At the level of the study: Samples of COVID-19 (acute and convalescent) were obtained from the United States, Italy and Spain. In each case, the material was cDNA or gDNA derived from T cells, B-cell-depleted T cells, or PBMCs.

This CDR3 is 15 amino acids long. CDR1 and CDR2 from the germline V gene are SGHTA and FQGNSA. V gave up 0 bases and J gave up 2 bases; unmatched junction bases: 1. Methods used by the authors: Reference gene primer amplification in the assay estimated nucleated cell counts. The assay was immunoSEQ multiplex PCR, and TCRdb's table has in-frame clones only and misses some. V, J and clone size are those of that table, while D and trimming were read from the DNA. The sample has some 250,000 clones, about 87% seen once. Source material: peripheral blood. This sequence joins TRBV7-2 and TRBJ1-2; 9 bases align to TRBD1. The receptor was derived from a woman aged 70-85 years with active or convalescent COVID-19. The CDR3 region has the DNA TGTGCCAGCAGCTTAGCGACAGGGGGGAACTATGGCTACACCTTC. The encoded protein is CASSLATGGNYGYTF.